Presented here are 17 T cell receptor beta chains from one specimen sequenced in a study of blood T cells in healthy people across ages. A second PCR of 7 to 11 cycles used a sample-barcoded 5' primer and a J-beta primer mix. TCRdb processed the 5' RACE reads anew with MiXCR; each CDR3 protein has one entry. The repertoire holds fewer than 900,000 distinct CDR3 sequences, with around half as singletons. The sample consisted of blood. The receptors come from a woman in her fifties or sixties in good health.

The chain recombines TRBV12-3 or TRBV12-4 with TRBJ2-5; 12 bases are shared with TRBD2. The junction had 15 bases not matched to a gene; V was cut back by 7 bases and J by 3 bases. The CDR3 length is 18 residues. In DNA form, the CDR3 reads TGTGCCAGCAACGTAGGACTAGCGGGACTCCCGGGGGAAGAGACCCAGTACTTC. Encoded protein: CASNVGLAGLPGEETQYF.

The genes are TRBV2 and TRBJ1-1; tentative D call: TRBD1 (5 bases). The V gene's germline CDR1 is SNHLY and CDR2 FYNNEI. This CDR3 has 11 amino acids. Trimming left V 6 bases short and J 12 bases short, with 14 bases between. The CDR3 nucleotides are TGTGCCAGCAGCCCGGGACGGGCAACTTTCTTT. Its protein product is CASSPGRATFF.

The rearrangement links TRBV2 to TRBJ2-5; the match to TRBD1 covers 12 bases. CDR3 length equals 18 residues. V lost 7 bases, J lost 1 base, and 13 bases stayed unmatched. Germline values: CDR1 SNHLY, CDR2 FYNNEI. The DNA for the CDR3 is TGTGCCAGCATCGTCCGGGACAGGGGGCGCGGGACCCAAGAGACCCAGTACTTC. Encoded protein: CASIVRDRGRGTQETQYF.

Notes on this clonotype: A clone one base away is much larger, so this may be a read error. J is TRBJ1-6 and V is TRBV7-2; 7 bases are shared with TRBD1. There are 13 residues in the CDR3. The germline gives CDR1 SGHTA, CDR2 FQGNSA. The CDR3 coding sequence is TGTGTCAGCAGCTTCGGGACAGCTTCACCCCTCCACTTT. Its protein is CVSSFGTASPLHF.

This chain uses TRBV27 with TRBJ2-7; D is perhaps TRBD2 (5 bases). The length of the CDR3 is 14 residues. Trimming removed 7 bases at V and 6 bases at J, with 19 bases between. Germline V gene lookup returns CDR1 MNHEY and CDR2 SMNVEV (reference sequence). CDR3 loop: CASTASTGIREQYF. The CDR3 coding sequence is TGTGCCAGCACCGCCTCCACCGGGATCCGCGAGCAGTACTTC.

This chain links TRBV2 with TRBJ2-1; 7 bases are a match to TRBD1. Trimming cost V 4 bases and J 15 bases; bases outside gene matches: 9. Germline-derived CDR1 and CDR2 are SNHLY and FYNNEI. CDR3 length equals 12 residues. This CDR3 is CASSATGAGLFF. CDR3 nucleotides: TGTGCCAGCAGTGCCACAGGGGCAGGTCTGTTCTTC.

This clonotype was counted only a few times. This chain connects TRBV12-3 or TRBV12-4 to TRBJ1-2, with 8 bases lining up with TRBD1. V was pared by 5 bases and J by 5 bases, with 7 bases of the junction left unmatched. This CDR3 region has 14 residues. The CDR3 sequence: CASSRQGQGYGYTF. In DNA, the CDR3 is TGTGCCAGCAGTAGACAGGGGCAAGGTTATGGCTACACCTTC.

J is TRBJ1-2 and V is TRBV28; tentatively, D is TRBD1 (5 bases). Trimming cost V 3 bases and J 2 bases, with 13 bases left between them. CDR3 length equals 15 residues. The germline gives CDR1 MDHEN, CDR2 SYDVKM. In DNA, the CDR3 is TGTGCCAGCAGTTTCCCGACAGTTTCCAACTATGGCTACACCTTC. Amino acids: CASSFPTVSNYGYTF.

This chain joins TRBV7-2 and TRBJ2-4; TRBD2 is a possible D gene (5 bases). With 5 bases removed from V and 0 bases from J, the gap between germline ends came to 17 bases. Germline V gives CDR1 SGHTA, CDR2 FQGNSA. The CDR3 loop spans 17 amino acids. DNA for the CDR3: TGTGCCAGCAGCGCCGCCTCTAGCCCACTAGCCAAAAACATTCAGTACTTC. Protein: CASSAASSPLAKNIQYF.

The chain employs TRBV20-1 and TRBJ2-5, with 11 bases identical to TRBD2. This CDR3 is 15 amino acids long. V lost 3 bases to trimming and J lost 4 bases; unmatched junction nucleotides: 7. Germline V lookup: CDR1 DFQATT, CDR2 SNEGSKA (reference sequence). The CDR3, as DNA: TGCAGTGCTAGTGATAGCGGGAGGGAGGCAGAGACCCAGTACTTC. Translating it yields CSASDSGREAETQYF.

This clonotype was seen a handful of times. This chain uses TRBV3-1 with TRBJ2-1; TRBD1 is a possible D gene (6 bases). Trimming cost V 1 base and J 1 base, with 14 bases left between them. Germline V CDR1 and CDR2: LGHDT, YNNKEL (reference sequence). CDR3 length equals 17 residues. CDR3 loop: CASSQGAYRVSYNEQFF. DNA of the CDR3: TGTGCCAGCAGCCAAGGCGCCTACAGGGTTTCCTACAATGAGCAGTTCTTC.

The chain uses TRBV7-9 and TRBJ1-2; the match to TRBD1 covers 7 bases. Germline V CDR1 and CDR2: SEHNR, FQNEAQ (reference sequence). V shed 1 base and J 5 bases; nucleotides not matched to a gene: 10. This CDR3 comprises 16 residues. The CDR3 sequence: CASSLGGTARLYGYTF. DNA of the CDR3: TGTGCCAGCAGCTTAGGCGGGACAGCTCGGCTGTATGGCTACACCTTC.

V gene TRBV6-1 combines with J gene TRBJ2-7, with D unclear. V lost 1 base and J lost 6, with 10 bases in between. The CDR3 contains 13 residues. Germline values: CDR1 MNHNS, CDR2 SASEGT. CDR3: CASSEVVESEQYF. The CDR3 coding sequence is TGTGCCAGCAGTGAAGTAGTAGAAAGCGAGCAGTACTTC.

The genes are TRBV20-1 and TRBJ2-7; D is perhaps TRBD1 (5 bases). Germline V gene lookup returns CDR1 DFQATT and CDR2 SNEGSKA (reference sequence). The CDR3 totals 14 residues. Trimming cost V 4 bases and J 3 bases, with 16 bases left between them. CDR3 loop: CSAKHPGQFYEQYF. The CDR3, as DNA: TGCAGTGCTAAGCACCCTGGACAATTCTACGAGCAGTACTTC.

The chain recombines TRBV7-2 with TRBJ2-5; D gene ambiguous. The J call is uncertain, as TRBJ2-7 better fits the DNA end. CDR3 length: 13 amino acids. The germline gives CDR1 SGHTA, CDR2 FQGNSA. CDR3 coding DNA: TGTGCCAGCAGCCAACCTCCAAGTACCGAGCAGTACTTC. Encoded protein: CASSQPPSTEQYF.

The chain has TRBV6-2 or TRBV6-3 and TRBJ2-6; 10 nucleotides match TRBD2. Germline CDR1 reads MNHEY; CDR2 reads SVGEGT. CDR3 length: 16 residues. The V and J ends lost 8 bases and 2 bases, in that order; junction bases with no gene match: 6. The chain's CDR3 is CASFSGRGPGANVLTF. CDR3 bases: TGTGCCAGCTTCAGCGGGAGGGGTCCTGGGGCCAACGTCCTGACTTTC.

Note on this clonotype: An end of the junction differs from the germline gene, which may be a read error. The V and J genes are TRBV20-1 and TRBJ1-4; no definite D call. The CDR3 is 15 amino acids. From germline, CDR1 is DFQATT and CDR2 SNEGSKA (reference sequence). The CDR3 is CSALADYPTNEELFF. The DNA of the CDR3 is TGCAGTGCCCTAGCGGACTACCCAACTAATGAAGAACTGTTTTTT.